Below are 8 T cell receptor beta chains sequenced from a single sample in a study of PD-1 blockade in classical Hodgkin lymphoma. Patients all relapsed after autologous stem cell transplantation, and there was variation in brentuximab vedotin exposure. This table comes from immunoSEQ multiplex PCR, and its TCRdb copy is limited to in-frame clones, with some not included. This table has tens of thousands of clones, about 92% appearing once. The material sequenced was peripheral blood mononuclear cells (PBMCs), taken at baseline. These receptors originate from a human donor with classical Hodgkin lymphoma.

The chain employs TRBV7-2 and TRBJ2-5; D might be TRBD2 (5 bases). Germline CDR1 is SGHTA and CDR2 is FQGNSA. The V and J ends lost 0 bases and 2 bases respectively, with 10 bases between them. The CDR3 runs to 15 residues. This CDR3 is CASSLARAKQETQYF. As DNA, the CDR3 is TGTGCCAGCAGCTTAGCGCGGGCGAAACAAGAGACCCAGTACTTC.

The V gene is TRBV9, the J gene TRBJ1-4; D ambiguous. V lost 6 bases, J lost 3 bases, and 9 bases lay in between. The CDR3 is 13 amino acids. Germline V gene lookup returns CDR1 SGDLS and CDR2 YYNGEE. The CDR3, as DNA: TGTGCCAGCACCGGGAGTGCTAATGAAAAACTGTTTTTT. Translation gives CASTGSANEKLFF. Together with reference TRBV9 and TRBJ1-4, the CDR3 gives the full variable domain: DSGVTQTPKHLITATGQRVTLRCSPRSGDLSVYWYQQSLDQGLQFLIQYYNGEERAKGNILERFSAQQFPDLHSELNLSSLELGDSALYFCASTGSANEKLFFGSGTQLSVL.

In DNA form, the CDR3 reads TGTGCCAGCAGTGAAGCGCTAGCGGGGATTGTCTACAATGAGCAGTTCTTC. This translates into CASSEALAGIVYNEQFF. This chain joins TRBV6-1 and TRBJ2-1, with 9 bases matching TRBD2. CDR3 size: 17 residues. With V trimmed by 0 bases and J by 3 bases, 6 bases remained unmatched. The germline gives CDR1 MNHNS, CDR2 SASEGT.

The J gene is TRBJ1-5, the V gene TRBV21-1. TRBV21-1 is reported as a pseudogene. This CDR3 is built from 18 residues. CDR3 sequence reads: CASSKVWSLRVARQPQHF. The CDR3 DNA follows: TGTGCCAGCAGCAAAGTTTGGTCCCTCCGGGTAGCCCGGCAGCCCCAGCATTTT.

The J gene is TRBJ2-4, the V gene TRBV6-1; 7 bases fit TRBD2. Germline assignment: CDR1 MNHNS and CDR2 SASEGT. The CDR3 is 16 amino acids. The V gene end was trimmed by 1 base and the J gene end by 0 bases; junction bases not matched to a gene: 3. The CDR3 DNA sequence: TGTGCCAGCAGTGAAGGGGCGGGAGTAGCCAAAAACATTCAGTACTTC. Translating it yields CASSEGAGVAKNIQYF.

The CDR3 bases are TGTGCCAGCAGCGTACTAGCGGGGAGCTACGAGCAGTACTTC. Amino acid sequence: CASSVLAGSYEQYF. The chain recombines TRBV27 with TRBJ2-7; 10 nucleotides match TRBD2. The CDR3 is 14 residues long. V gave up 6 bases and J gave up 3 bases; unmatched junction bases: 5. The germline V gene has CDR1 MNHEY and CDR2 SMNVEV (reference sequence).

V usage is TRBV9 and J usage is TRBJ2-7; TRBD2 aligns across 8 bases. The germline V gene has CDR1 SGDLS and CDR2 YYNGEE. Trimming cost V 4 bases and J 4 bases; bases outside gene matches: 7. The CDR3 totals 14 residues. CDR3: CASSLTSGEYEQYF. The CDR3 coding sequence is TGTGCCAGCAGCCTCACTAGCGGAGAGTACGAGCAGTACTTC.

J is TRBJ2-7 and V is TRBV10-3; D not resolved. Germline V gives CDR1 ENHRY, CDR2 SYGVKD. This CDR3 comprises 14 residues. The V end was cut by 1 base, the J end by 5 bases, with 12 bases between. In nucleotides, the CDR3 is TGTGCCATCAGTGAGTTAGGAGTGGCAAACGAGCAGTACTTC. The encoded protein is CAISELGVANEQYF.